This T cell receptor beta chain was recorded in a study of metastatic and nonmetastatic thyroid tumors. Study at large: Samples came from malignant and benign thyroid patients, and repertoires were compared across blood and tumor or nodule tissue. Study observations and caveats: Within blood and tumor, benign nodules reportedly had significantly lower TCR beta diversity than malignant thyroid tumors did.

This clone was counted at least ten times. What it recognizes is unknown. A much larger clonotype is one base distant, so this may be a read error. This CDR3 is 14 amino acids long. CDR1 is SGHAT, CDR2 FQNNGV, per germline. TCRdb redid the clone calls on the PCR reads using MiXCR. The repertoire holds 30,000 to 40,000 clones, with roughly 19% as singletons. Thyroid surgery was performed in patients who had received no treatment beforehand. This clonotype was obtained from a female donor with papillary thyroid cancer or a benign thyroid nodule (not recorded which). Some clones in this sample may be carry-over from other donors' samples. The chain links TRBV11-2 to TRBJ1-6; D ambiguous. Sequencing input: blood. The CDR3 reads CASSQDSRHSPLRF. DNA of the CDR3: TGTGCCAGCAGCCAAGATTCCCGACATTCACCCCTCCGCTTT.